A selection of T cell receptor beta chains follows, all from one sample in a study of blood T cell repertoires in COVID-19. Libraries were prepared by immunoSEQ multiplex PCR; TCRdb keeps only in-frame clonotypes and omits some of them. The sample contains around 340,000 clones, roughly 86% of which appear only once. The specimen sequenced was PBMCs or T cells enriched from blood (not recorded which). Receptor source: a woman under 40 who had been exposed to COVID-19. Both conserved end residues are part of each CDR3. The D gene is left open where the match is weak. Some rows mark clone size as missing; the rest say once, few, many or name a class of expanded clone.

>TRBJ2-7|TRBV4-1|TRBD2|few
TGCGCCAGCAGCCAAGATTTAGCGGGACCCTACGAGCAGTACTTC
CASSQDLAGPYEQYF
>TRBJ1-3|TRBV7-8|TRBD1|NA
TGTGCCAGCAGCTCCACCAACAGGGGTGGAAACACCATATATTTT
CASSSTNRGGNTIYF
>TRBJ2-7|TRBV7-9|TRBD1|NA
TGTGCCAGCAGCTTAGCTTTGGGACAGGGGGTCTACGAGCAGTACTTC
CASSLALGQGVYEQYF
>TRBJ1-5|TRBV7-2|NA|NA
TGTGCCAGCAGCTTATATCAGCGGACAGATAGCAATCAGCCCCAGCATTTT
CASSLYQRTDSNQPQHF
>TRBJ1-2|TRBV27|TRBD1|NA
TGTGCCAGCAGAGGACAGGCCAACTATGGCTACACCTTC
CASRGQANYGYTF
>TRBJ2-7|TRBV27|TRBD2|NA
TGTGCCAGCACCGCCGGGACTAGCCCGGTCTACGAGCAGTACTTC
CASTAGTSPVYEQYF
>TRBJ2-3|TRBV23-1|TRBD2|once
TGCGCCAGCAGTCAATCCGGTAGCGGGAGGAGCACAGATACGCAGTATTTT
CASSQSGSGRSTDTQYF
>TRBJ1-3|TRBV28|NA|NA
TGTGCCAGCAGCCCACCCCGCCTCGGGGGTAGAGGAAACACCATATATTTT
CASSPPRLGGRGNTIYF
>TRBJ2-1|TRBV9|TRBD1|NA
TGTGCCAGCAGCGTAACAGGGGGCGCGTCGAATGAGCAGTTCTTC
CASSVTGGASNEQFF
>TRBJ1-1|TRBV19|NA|NA
TGTGCCAGTAGTATGCAGGGAAACACTGAAGCTTTCTTT
CASSMQGNTEAFF
>TRBJ2-4|TRBV28|TRBD2|NA
TGTGCCAGTTTCCCCCGGACTAGCGGGGGCGTAGCCAAAAACATTCAGTACTTC
CASFPRTSGGVAKNIQYF
>TRBJ2-3|TRBV19|NA|NA
TGTGCCAGTAGTATGGTGCAGGCTAGCACAGATACGCAGTATTTT
CASSMVQASTDTQYF
>TRBJ2-7|TRBV28|TRBD2|few
TGTGCCAGCAGTTTTGGACTAGCGGGGCAGTACTTC
CASSFGLAGQYF
>TRBJ1-2|TRBV11-3|NA|NA
TGTGCCAGCAGCTTTGGCGAAGGGGGGGGTTCGTTCTATGGCTACACCTTC
CASSFGEGGGSFYGYTF
>TRBJ2-1|TRBV9|TRBD2|NA
TGTGCCAGCAGCGCGAGCGGGAGGGGTAATGAGCAGTTCTTC
CASSASGRGNEQFF
>TRBJ2-7|TRBV7-6|NA|once
TGTGCCAGCAGCCCCCAGGCAGGCGAGCAGTACTTC
CASSPQAGEQYF
>TRBJ2-5|TRBV28|NA|NA
TGTGCCAGCAGTTTTATGGGGGCGGATGAGACCCAGTACTTC
CASSFMGADETQYF
>TRBJ2-7|TRBV12-5|NA|NA
TGTGCTAGTGGTTTGGTTAAGCTAGATGGCCCCTACGAGCAGTACTTC
CASGLVKLDGPYEQYF
>TRBJ1-2|TRBV5-5|NA|NA
TGTGCCAGCAGCTTGCAGGGTGGTGACTATGGCTACACCTTC
CASSLQGGDYGYTF
>TRBJ2-7|TRBV9|NA|NA
TGTGCCAGCAGCGTAGTCACTAGTACCGAGCAGTACTTC
CASSVVTSTEQYF
>TRBJ2-3|TRBV5-4|TRBD2|NA
TGTGCCAGCAGCTTGGATGGACTAGGCGGCGATACGCAGTATTTT
CASSLDGLGGDTQYF
>TRBJ2-1|TRBV9|TRBD1|NA
TGTGCCAGCACGCCGGGACAGGGGGTCTATGAGCAGTTCTTC
CASTPGQGVYEQFF
>TRBJ2-3|TRBV27|TRBD2|NA
TGTGCCAGCAGTCTAGGGGGTAGCGGGAGGTGGAATACGCAGTATTTT
CASSLGGSGRWNTQYF
>TRBJ1-6|TRBV6-2/TRBV6-3|TRBD1|once
TGTGCCAGCAGTTACCGTGGACAGGGGATTTCACCCCTCCACTTT
CASSYRGQGISPLHF
>TRBJ1-3|TRBV18|NA|NA
TGTGCCAGCTCACAATCGGGGGAAGCTGGAAACACCATATATTTT
CASSQSGEAGNTIYF
>TRBJ2-7|TRBV7-2|NA|NA
TGTGCCAGCAGCTCGGACTACCCCATATACGAGCAGTACTTC
CASSSDYPIYEQYF
>TRBJ2-1|TRBV11-1|TRBD2|once
TGTGCCAGCAGCCTAGCCCTTCTAGCGGGAGGGAACAATGAGCAGTTCTTC
CASSLALLAGGNNEQFF
>TRBJ1-4|TRBV5-1|NA|NA
TGCGCCAGCAGCTTGCTACAGGGAACTAATGAAAAACTGTTTTTT
CASSLLQGTNEKLFF
>TRBJ1-2|TRBV11-3|NA|NA
TGTGCCAGCAGCTTAGTCCAGGGGACCTATGGCTACACCTTC
CASSLVQGTYGYTF
>TRBJ1-5|TRBV2|TRBD1|NA
TGTGCCAGCAGTGGACCGGGACAGGGCAATCAGCCCCAGCATTTT
CASSGPGQGNQPQHF
>TRBJ2-1|TRBV7-9|NA|NA
TGTGCCAGCAGCCCTGAGCGGGTAGGGTACAATGAGCAGTTCTTC
CASSPERVGYNEQFF
>TRBJ1-6|TRBV7-8|NA|NA
TGTGCCGCTTCCGCGGGGTTGAATTCACCCCTCCACTTT
CAASAGLNSPLHF
>TRBJ2-7|TRBV27|TRBD2|NA
TGTGCCAGCAGAAAATACCGGACTAGCGGGAGCTACGAGCAGTACTTC
CASRKYRTSGSYEQYF
>TRBJ1-4|TRBV12-3/TRBV12-4|TRBD1|few
TGTGCCAGCAGCGACAGGGGAGTCGAAAAACTGTTTTTT
CASSDRGVEKLFF
>TRBJ2-7|TRBV10-2|NA|NA
TGCGCCAGCAGTGAGTCGACAGACTACGAGCAGTACTTC
CASSESTDYEQYF
>TRBJ2-7|TRBV9|TRBD2|NA
TGTGCCAGCAGCGCCCGGGACTACTCCTACGAGCAGTACTTC
CASSARDYSYEQYF
>TRBJ2-1|TRBV9|NA|NA
TGTGCCAGCAGCGTAGAAGGCAGGGGCTGGGATGAGCAGTTCTTC
CASSVEGRGWDEQFF
>TRBJ2-7|TRBV7-2|NA|NA
TGTGCCAGCAGCTTAGCCCCTCTAGCTTTCTACGAGCAGTACTTC
CASSLAPLAFYEQYF
>TRBJ2-7|TRBV28|TRBD2|NA
TGTGCCAGCAGAGTTTACGGGGGGAGGTACGAGCAGTACTTC
CASRVYGGRYEQYF
>TRBJ2-7|TRBV27|TRBD2|NA
TGTGCCAGCCGGCGGGGGTATGAATCCTACGAGCAGTACTTC
CASRRGYESYEQYF
>TRBJ1-5|TRBV19|NA|NA
TGTGCCAGTAGTATAGTTGGAGGGAATGATCAGCCCCAGCATTTT
CASSIVGGNDQPQHF
>TRBJ2-5|TRBV10-1|NA|NA
TGCGCCACCACAACTAGCAGGGAGACCCAGTACTTC
CATTTSRETQYF
>TRBJ2-3|TRBV9|NA|NA
TGTGCCAGCAGCGTAGTAGGGGCTCCCCGAGATACGCAGTATTTT
CASSVVGAPRDTQYF
>TRBJ2-5|TRBV28|TRBD2|NA
TGTGCCAGCAGTCCGCAGTCAGCGGGAGAAGAGACCCAGTACTTC
CASSPQSAGEETQYF
>TRBJ2-1|TRBV5-4|NA|NA
TGTGCCTGCCGCGAGAGGGATGGTTACAATGAGCAGTTCTTC
CACRERDGYNEQFF
>TRBJ1-2|TRBV18|NA|once
TGTGCCAGCTCGCCGGGCAGGGACTATGGCTACACCTTC
CASSPGRDYGYTF
>TRBJ1-5|TRBV5-1|NA|NA
TGCGCCAGCAGCTTGGGAGGCGGGGGGTATGAGCCCCAGCATTTT
CASSLGGGGYEPQHF
>TRBJ2-1|TRBV7-7|TRBD1|NA
TGTGCCAGCAGCCCCCAAACAGGGGAGATAAATGAGCAGTTCTTC
CASSPQTGEINEQFF
>TRBJ2-2|TRBV7-3|NA|NA
TGTGCCAGCAGCCCACGGGATGGGGAGCTGTTTTTT
CASSPRDGELFF